A single sample gave rise to the 26 T cell receptor beta chains below, sequenced in a study of shared clonotypes between healthy human individuals. The data were produced by immunoSEQ multiplex PCR, yet TCRdb's version contains in-frame clones alone and is incomplete. This table holds around 510,000 clones, approximately 95% found once. The specimen sequenced was naive CD4+ T cells sorted from blood. As for subset: CD45RA+ positively selected. Receptors originate from a woman aged 25-40 years in good health.

CDR3 protein: CASMRGFQRGNTIYF. CDR3 bases: TGTGCCAGCATGAGGGGGTTTCAGCGGGGAAACACCATATATTTT. This chain links TRBV6-6 with TRBJ1-3, with TRBD1 as a possible D gene (6 bases). Trimming pared 7 bases from V and 4 bases from J, leaving 17 bases between. Germline CDR1 and CDR2: MNHNY and SVGAGI (reference sequence). The CDR3 length is 15 residues.

The chain joins TRBV21-1 to TRBJ2-1; TRBD2 was called by the table and not checked on the DNA. TRBV21-1 is termed a pseudogene. The CDR3 is 15 residues long. The CDR3 DNA follows: TGTGCCAGCAGCAAAGAGCTAGCGGGCTACAATGAGCAGTTCTTC. It translates to CASSKELAGYNEQFF.

This clone was detected only once. The chain joins TRBV5-1 to TRBJ2-7; D may be TRBD1 or TRBD2 (5 bases each). Trimming left V 0 bases short and J 6 bases short, with 10 bases between. Germline lookup yields CDR1 SGHRS and CDR2 YFSETQ. The CDR3 is 13 amino acids. CDR3 protein: CASSLVSGLEQYF. DNA of the CDR3: TGCGCCAGCAGCTTGGTTTCGGGGCTCGAGCAGTACTTC.

The chain links TRBV28 to TRBJ2-7, with D uncertain. The germline gives CDR1 MDHEN, CDR2 SYDVKM. Trimming shortened V by 5 bases and J by 3 bases, and 14 bases separated the two germline ends. This CDR3 spans 14 amino acids. In DNA, the CDR3 is TGTGCCAGCAGTCCCCCCAAGGGTTTCTACGAGCAGTACTTC. Its protein is CASSPPKGFYEQYF.

The rearrangement uses TRBV28 and TRBJ2-5; 8 bases align to TRBD1. The J call may not be correct, given that the DNA end is closer to TRBJ2-7. CDR3 length: 13 residues. Germline CDR1 MDHEN, CDR2 SYDVKM. The CDR3 sequence: CASRPAGGREQYF. Written as DNA, the CDR3 is TGTGCCAGCAGGCCCGCAGGGGGCCGCGAGCAGTACTTC.

The chain couples TRBV28 to TRBJ1-1; 7 bases are shared with TRBD1. The CDR3 loop spans 15 amino acids. Germline-derived CDR1 and CDR2 are MDHEN and SYDVKM. V shed 7 bases, J shed 0 bases, and the junction held 8 bases outside the gene matches. The CDR3 nucleotides are TGTGCCAGCACCGGGGACAGCCTCATGAACACTGAAGCTTTCTTT. Its translation is CASTGDSLMNTEAFF. The whole variable domain, remainder taken from reference TRBV28 and TRBJ1-1, is DVKVTQSSRYLVKRTGEKVFLECVQDMDHENMFWYRQDPGLGLRLIYFSYDVKMKEKGDIPEGYSVSREKKERFSLILESASTNQTSMYLCASTGDSLMNTEAFFGQGTRLTVV.

The J gene is TRBJ2-2, the V gene TRBV6-1; D is perhaps TRBD2 (6 bases). The CDR3 spans 16 residues. V lost 2 bases and J lost 1, with 11 bases in between. Looked up from germline, CDR1 is MNHNS and CDR2 is SASEGT. CDR3 nucleotide sequence: TGTGCCAGCAGTGAACATCCCGGGGGGAACACCGGGGAGCTGTTTTTT. It is translated as CASSEHPGGNTGELFF.

V and J are TRBV27 and TRBJ1-4, with TRBD1 matching 7 bases. With V trimmed by 6 bases and J by 0 bases, 4 bases remained unmatched. Germline V gene lookup returns CDR1 MNHEY and CDR2 SMNVEV (reference sequence). The CDR3 length is 15 residues. The CDR3 region has the DNA TGTGCCAGCAGGGACAGGCCCGCAACTAATGAAAAACTGTTTTTT. Translated: CASRDRPATNEKLFF.

This chain joins TRBV28 and TRBJ1-1; a possible D gene is TRBD1 (5 bases). Germline CDR1 is MDHEN and CDR2 is SYDVKM. The germline V and J ends were trimmed by 6 bases and 5 bases, with 16 bases remaining between them. The CDR3 contains 14 residues. The CDR3 DNA follows: TGTGCCAGCAGGCGAAGGTGGGGGGGAACTGAAGCTTTCTTT. The encoded protein is CASRRRWGGTEAFF.

The table lists this clone with a count of one. The chain combines TRBV13 with TRBJ1-1; D is unclear. The CDR3 consists of 16 residues. CDR1 and CDR2 from the germline V gene are PRHDT and FYEKMQ (reference sequence). Trimming removed 4 bases at V and 1 base at J, with 16 bases between. The CDR3 sequence is CASSSVGMRKNTEAFF. CDR3 nucleotides: TGTGCCAGCAGCTCCGTTGGTATGCGGAAGAACACTGAAGCTTTCTTT.

V is TRBV6-5 and J is TRBJ1-5, with D possibly TRBD1 on 5 matching bases. This CDR3 comprises 13 residues. The ends were cut back, 6 bases at V and 3 bases at J, with 9 bases in the middle. Germline V CDR1 and CDR2: MNHEY, SVGAGI. CDR3 loop: CASRIGTNQPQHF. The CDR3 bases are TGTGCCAGCAGAATAGGGACCAATCAGCCCCAGCATTTT.

The CDR3 bases are TGCGCCAGCAGCGGGGGACAGGCACAGCCCCAGCATTTT. This codes for CASSGGQAQPQHF. The rearrangement links TRBV5-1 to TRBJ1-5; 8 bases fit TRBD1. J gave up 7 bases and V 4 bases, and 4 bases lay outside the gene matches. The CDR3 loop spans 13 amino acids. Germline V CDR1 and CDR2: SGHRS, YFSETQ.

The chain links TRBV6-1 to TRBJ2-1; the match to TRBD2 covers 15 bases. Germline loops: CDR1 MNHNS, CDR2 SASEGT. The J segment lost 7 bases and the V segment lost 4 bases, leaving 2 bases of the junction unmatched. The CDR3 covers 15 residues. The CDR3 reads CASSGGTSGRNEQFF. The DNA for the CDR3 is TGTGCCAGCAGTGGCGGGACTAGCGGGAGGAATGAGCAGTTCTTC.

The chain has TRBV7-5 and TRBJ1-4; the table assigns TRBD1, which was not confirmed against the DNA. TRBV7-5 is annotated as a pseudogene. The CDR3 is made up of 16 amino acids. The CDR3 here is CVRSLVRQGGNEKLFF. Here the CDR3 DNA reads TGTGTCAGAAGCTTGGTGAGACAGGGGGGGAATGAAAAACTGTTTTTT.

The chain recombines TRBV2 with TRBJ1-1; D is possibly TRBD1 (6 bases). The V gene lost 7 bases and the J gene lost 1 base, with 13 bases spanning the gap. The CDR3 is 14 amino acids. In germline, CDR1 is SNHLY, CDR2 FYNNEI. CDR3 DNA: TGTGCCAGCACTATCGAGGGGGGGAACACTGAAGCTTTCTTT. Translation: CASTIEGGNTEAFF.

The rearrangement links TRBV7-9 to TRBJ1-3, with 7 bases that match TRBD1. J was trimmed by 4 bases and V by 2 bases; bases with no gene match: 5. CDR3 length: 15 amino acids. Germline V gene lookup returns CDR1 SEHNR and CDR2 FQNEAQ (reference sequence). CDR3 sequence (DNA): TGTGCCAGCAGCTTAAAGGGGGCGCCCGGAAACACCATATATTTT. It translates to CASSLKGAPGNTIYF.

The chain combines TRBV27 with TRBJ2-7; 8 bases align to TRBD2. This CDR3 is 16 amino acids long. V lost 8 bases to trimming and J lost 0 bases; unmatched junction nucleotides: 12. Germline loops: CDR1 MNHEY, CDR2 SMNVEV (reference sequence). The CDR3 coding sequence is TGTGCCAGCCGCCCCCGGGAGGGGGGGTACTCCTACGAGCAGTACTTC. Its protein is CASRPREGGYSYEQYF.

The gene calls are TRBV28 and TRBJ1-1; TRBD1 might be the D (5 bases). CDR1 MDHEN and CDR2 SYDVKM come from the germline V gene. This CDR3 spans 13 amino acids. Deletions cut 7 bases from V and 4 bases from J, with 13 bases between. CDR3 in DNA: TGTGCCAGCAAGAAACGCAGGGTCACTGAAGCTTTCTTT. Protein sequence: CASKKRRVTEAFF.

The chain carries TRBV27 and TRBJ1-2; possible D gene TRBD1, 5 bases. Germline V gene data show CDR1 as MNHEY and CDR2 as SMNVEV (reference sequence). Between the trimmed V and J ends, which lost 10 bases and 3 bases, there was a span of 18 bases. The CDR3 has 14 residues. CDR3 sequence reads: CATRSLGDDYGYTF. In DNA form, the CDR3 reads TGTGCCACGAGGTCCTTGGGGGACGACTATGGCTACACCTTC.

The chain is built from TRBV28 and TRBJ2-6; weak D call: TRBD1 (5 bases). The CDR3 is made up of 14 amino acids. Trimming left V 9 bases short and J 2 bases short, with 11 bases between. From germline, CDR1 is MDHEN and CDR2 SYDVKM. The CDR3 DNA sequence: TGTGCCAGTATCTCCAGGGCTGGGGCCAACGTCCTGACTTTC. This sequence encodes CASISRAGANVLTF. Complete variable domain (other parts from reference TRBV28 and TRBJ2-6): DVKVTQSSRYLVKRTGEKVFLECVQDMDHENMFWYRQDPGLGLRLIYFSYDVKMKEKGDIPEGYSVSREKKERFSLILESASTNQTSMYLCASISRAGANVLTFGAGSRLTVL.

This clone was recorded once. The chain has TRBV6-1 and TRBJ1-5; D ambiguous. The CDR3 runs to 13 residues. V was pared by 7 bases and J by 0 bases, with 7 bases between. CDR1 and CDR2 from the germline V gene are MNHNS and SASEGT. CDR3 sequence (DNA): TGTGCCAGCAAAGACATTAGCAATCAGCCCCAGCATTTT. Its protein is CASKDISNQPQHF.

This CDR3 reads CASSDGLAGAYEQYF. The CDR3 DNA follows: TGCGCCAGCAGTGACGGACTAGCGGGAGCCTACGAGCAGTACTTC. This rearrangement joins TRBV10-2 to TRBJ2-7, with 13 positions matching TRBD2. V trimming: 3 bases; J trimming: 2 bases; junction bases outside the gene matches: 1. This CDR3 contains 15 residues. CDR1 and CDR2 (germline): WSHSY, SAAADI.

The chain recombines TRBV6-5 with TRBJ1-2; 9 bases line up with TRBD1. J lost 14 bases, V lost 6 bases, and 10 bases had no gene match. The CDR3 extends over 12 amino acids. Germline V CDR1 and CDR2: MNHEY, SVGAGI. The CDR3 bases are TGTGCCAGCAGGGGAGGGACAGGGCCTAGAACCTTC. Its protein product is CASRGGTGPRTF.

The chain uses TRBV5-1 and TRBJ2-2, with no clear D. V lost 0 bases and J 3 bases, leaving 12 bases between the germline ends. Looked up from germline, CDR1 is SGHRS and CDR2 is YFSETQ. The CDR3 runs to 16 residues. CDR3 residues: CASSLVVARDTGELFF. The CDR3 region has the DNA TGCGCCAGCAGCTTGGTGGTAGCTAGAGACACCGGGGAGCTGTTTTTT.

V gene TRBV19 combines with J gene TRBJ2-4; TRBD2 matches 13 bases. CDR3 length equals 15 residues. Germline CDR1 reads LNHDA; CDR2 reads SQIVND (reference sequence). The junction had 9 bases not matched to a gene; V was cut back by 3 bases and J by 13 bases. Here the CDR3 reads CASSIFGGTSGTQYF. Here the CDR3 DNA reads TGTGCCAGTAGTATTTTTGGGGGGACTAGCGGGACACAGTACTTC.

The CDR3 nucleotides read TGTGCCAGCAGCACCCGGGACAGGCCTACCTACGAGCAGTACTTC. This translates into CASSTRDRPTYEQYF. This chain links TRBV6-5 with TRBJ2-5, with 8 bases identical to TRBD1. The J call is in doubt because the DNA end fits TRBJ2-7 better. The CDR3 runs 15 residues. The germline CDR1 and CDR2 sequences are MNHEY and SVGAGI.